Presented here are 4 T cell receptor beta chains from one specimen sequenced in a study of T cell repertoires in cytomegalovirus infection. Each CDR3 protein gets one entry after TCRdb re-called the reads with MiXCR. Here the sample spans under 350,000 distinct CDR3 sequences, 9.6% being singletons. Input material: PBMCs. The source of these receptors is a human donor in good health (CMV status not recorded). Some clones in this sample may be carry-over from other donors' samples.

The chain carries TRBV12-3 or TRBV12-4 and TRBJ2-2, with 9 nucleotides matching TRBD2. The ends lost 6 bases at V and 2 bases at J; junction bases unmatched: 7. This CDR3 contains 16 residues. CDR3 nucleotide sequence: TGTGCCAGCAGGCCTCGACTAGCGGTTAACACCGGGGAGCTGTTTTTT. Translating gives CASRPRLAVNTGELFF.

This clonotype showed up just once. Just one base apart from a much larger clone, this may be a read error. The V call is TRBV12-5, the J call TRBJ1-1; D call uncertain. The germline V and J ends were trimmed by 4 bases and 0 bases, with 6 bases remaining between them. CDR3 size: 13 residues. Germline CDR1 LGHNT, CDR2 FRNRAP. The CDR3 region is CASGSGMNTEAFF. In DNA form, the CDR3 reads TGTGCTAGTGGTTCGGGCATGAACACTGAAGCTTTCTTT.

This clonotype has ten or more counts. This CDR3 is CAIRDGDSGGSYEQYV. The CDR3 DNA reads as TGTGCCATCAGGGACGGAGACTCTGGTGGGTCCTACGAGCAGTACGTC. The chain couples TRBV10-3 to TRBJ2-7; D is unclear. The V end lost 6 bases, the J end lost 1 base, and 19 bases lay between the germline ends. CDR1 ENHRY and CDR2 SYGVKD come from the germline V gene. The CDR3 runs to 16 residues.

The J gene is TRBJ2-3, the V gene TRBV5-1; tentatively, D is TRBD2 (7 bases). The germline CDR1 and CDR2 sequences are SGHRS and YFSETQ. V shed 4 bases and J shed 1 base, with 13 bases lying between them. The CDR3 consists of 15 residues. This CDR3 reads CASSPAGARTDTQYF. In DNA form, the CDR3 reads TGCGCCAGCAGCCCCGCGGGGGCCCGCACAGATACGCAGTATTTT.